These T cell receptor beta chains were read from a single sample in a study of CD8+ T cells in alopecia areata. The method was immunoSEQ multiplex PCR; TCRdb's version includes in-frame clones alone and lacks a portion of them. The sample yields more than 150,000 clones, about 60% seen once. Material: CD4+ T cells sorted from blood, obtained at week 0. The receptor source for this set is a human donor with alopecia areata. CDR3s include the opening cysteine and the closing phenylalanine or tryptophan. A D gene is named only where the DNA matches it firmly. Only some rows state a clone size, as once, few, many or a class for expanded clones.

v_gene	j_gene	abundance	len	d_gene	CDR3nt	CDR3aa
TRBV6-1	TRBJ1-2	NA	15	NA	TGTGCCAGCAGTGAGGGACATCCGCGGTCCTATGGCTACACCTTC	CASSEGHPRSYGYTF
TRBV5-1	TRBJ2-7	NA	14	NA	TGCGCCAGCAGCTTGGCCTCAGCATCCTACGAGCAGTACTTC	CASSLASASYEQYF
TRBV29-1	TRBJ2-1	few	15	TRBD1	TGCAGCGTTGACTTCCGGGACAGGGTTGCCAATGAGCAGTTCTTC	CSVDFRDRVANEQFF
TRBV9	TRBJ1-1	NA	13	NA	TGTGCCAGCAGCCCCGACAGAGTTACTGAAGCTTTCTTT	CASSPDRVTEAFF
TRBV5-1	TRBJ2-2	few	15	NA	TGCGCCAGCAGCTTGGGTCAGCTATCCACCGGGGAGCTGTTTTTT	CASSLGQLSTGELFF
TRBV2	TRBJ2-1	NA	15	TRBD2	TGTGCCAGCAGTGAAGAAGCGGGGGGGTATAGTGAGCAGTTCTTC	CASSEEAGGYSEQFF
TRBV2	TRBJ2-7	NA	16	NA	TGTGCCAGCGCGTGGTCTTTGAAGGGGCAAGGGCACGAGCAGTACTTC	CASAWSLKGQGHEQYF
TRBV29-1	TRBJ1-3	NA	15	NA	TGCAGCGCCTGGCTGGGGGCTAACTCTGGAAACACCATATATTTT	CSAWLGANSGNTIYF
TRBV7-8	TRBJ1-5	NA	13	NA	TGTGCCAGCAGCTTAGCGAAAGGTCAGCCCCAGCATTTT	CASSLAKGQPQHF
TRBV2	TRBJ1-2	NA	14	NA	TGTGCCAGCAGTGACAGGAGATCCCTATCGGGCTACACCTTC	CASSDRRSLSGYTF
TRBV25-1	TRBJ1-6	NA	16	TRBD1	TGTGCCAGCAGTGACAGTCGACAGGGTAAAAATTCACCCCTCCACTTT	CASSDSRQGKNSPLHF
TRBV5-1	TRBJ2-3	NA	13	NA	TGCGCCAGCAGCTTTCACTACACAGATACGCAGTATTTT	CASSFHYTDTQYF
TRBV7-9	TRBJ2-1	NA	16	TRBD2	TGTGCCAGCAGCTTACCACGGTCTAGCGGGAGGCCTGAGCAGTTCTTC	CASSLPRSSGRPEQFF
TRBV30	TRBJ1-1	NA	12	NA	TGTGCCTGGGGACCTATGAACACTGAAGCTTTCTTT	CAWGPMNTEAFF
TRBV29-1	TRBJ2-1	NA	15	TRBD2	TGCAGCGGTGGGGGGGGACCCCCGCTTCCGAATGAGCAGTTCTTC	CSGGGGPPLPNEQFF
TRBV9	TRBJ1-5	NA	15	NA	TGTGCCAGCAGCGTAGTCAAGGAAAGCAATCAGCCCCAGCATTTT	CASSVVKESNQPQHF
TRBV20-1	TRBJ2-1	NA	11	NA	TGCAGTGCTACCCCCTACAATGAGCAGTTCTTC	CSATPYNEQFF
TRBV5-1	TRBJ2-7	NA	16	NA	TGCGCCAGCAGCAAAGGGGGTCGAGGGGCGTCCTACGAGCAGTACTTC	CASSKGGRGASYEQYF
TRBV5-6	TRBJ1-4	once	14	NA	TGTGCCAGCAGCTCGGTGGCGGGAAATGAAAAACTGTTTTTT	CASSSVAGNEKLFF
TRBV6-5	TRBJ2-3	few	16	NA	TGTGCCAGCAGTTACCGACTAGTCAGACGCACAGATACGCAGTATTTT	CASSYRLVRRTDTQYF
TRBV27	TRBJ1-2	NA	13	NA	TGTGCCAGCAGCCCTAGGGGGGCCCATGGCTACACCTTC	CASSPRGAHGYTF
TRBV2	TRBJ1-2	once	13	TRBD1	TGTGCCAGCACCATGACAGGGGTCAATGGCTACACCTTC	CASTMTGVNGYTF
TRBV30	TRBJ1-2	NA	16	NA	TGTGCCTGGTCAAACGTAGGGGGACTAAGTGGCTATGGCTACACCTTC	CAWSNVGGLSGYGYTF
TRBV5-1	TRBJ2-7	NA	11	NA	TGCGCCAGCAGCGCCGGTTACGAGCAGTACTTC	CASSAGYEQYF
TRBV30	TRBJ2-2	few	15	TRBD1	TGTGCCTGGAATCACCGGGACAGGGGAAACGGGGAGCTGTTTTTT	CAWNHRDRGNGELFF
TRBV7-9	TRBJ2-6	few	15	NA	TGTGCCAGCAGCCCTCAGGCCCCTGGGGCCAACGTCCTGACTTTC	CASSPQAPGANVLTF
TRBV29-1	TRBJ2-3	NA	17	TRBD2	TGCAGCGTTGAAGATCGCGCGGGGGGGGCTCTCACAGATACGCAGTATTTT	CSVEDRAGGALTDTQYF
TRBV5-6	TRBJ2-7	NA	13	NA	TGTGCCAGCAGCCTTACGAGGATGTGGGAGCAGTACTTC	CASSLTRMWEQYF
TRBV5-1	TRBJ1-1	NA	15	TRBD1	TGCGCCAGCAGCTTAACCGGGACAGGAAATACTGAAGCTTTCTTT	CASSLTGTGNTEAFF
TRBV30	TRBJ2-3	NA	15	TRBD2	TGTGCCCAGGGTAACGGCGGGGGGAATCTTGATACGCAGTATTTT	CAQGNGGGNLDTQYF
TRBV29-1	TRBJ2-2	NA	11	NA	TGCAGCGTTATAGACCGCGGGGAGCTGTTTTTT	CSVIDRGELFF
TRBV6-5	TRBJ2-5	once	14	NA	TGTGCCAGCAAAACTGGACAGCACCAAGAGACCCAGTACTTC	CASKTGQHQETQYF
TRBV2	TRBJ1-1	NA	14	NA	TGTGCCAGCAGTAGTACAGGGATATACACTGAAGCTTTCTTT	CASSSTGIYTEAFF
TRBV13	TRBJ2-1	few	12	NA	TGTGCCAGCAGCAGGGACGGTAATGAGCAGTTCTTC	CASSRDGNEQFF
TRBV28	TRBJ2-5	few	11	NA	TGTGCCAGCAGTTTGTTCGAGACCCAGTACTTC	CASSLFETQYF
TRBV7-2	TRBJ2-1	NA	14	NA	TGTGCCAGCAGCCCGATGAGCCCAGGGGATGAGCAGTTCTTC	CASSPMSPGDEQFF
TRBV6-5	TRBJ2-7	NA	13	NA	TGTGCCAGCAGTCGAAAGGGAATCAACGAGCAGTACTTC	CASSRKGINEQYF
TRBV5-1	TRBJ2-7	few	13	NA	TGCGCCAGCAGCTTCGTTCCCGCCGACGAGCAGTACTTC	CASSFVPADEQYF
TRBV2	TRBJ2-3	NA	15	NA	TGTGCCAGCAGTGTGGAGGTGGGGGCCACAGATACGCAGTATTTT	CASSVEVGATDTQYF
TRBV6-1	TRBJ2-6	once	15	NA	TGTGCCAGCAGTGAAGCGAGGTTCGGGGCCAACGTCCTGACTTTC	CASSEARFGANVLTF
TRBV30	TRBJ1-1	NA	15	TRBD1	TGTGCCTGGAGATTTAAGGGTCCGGGACAGCTGAAAGCTTTCTTT	CAWRFKGPGQLKAFF
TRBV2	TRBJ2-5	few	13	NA	TGTGCCAGCTCCCCTTCATCCCCGGAGGGCCAGTACTTC	CASSPSSPEGQYF
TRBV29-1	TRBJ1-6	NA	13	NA	TGCAGCGCCCCTGGGCCAATTAATTCACCCCTCCACTTT	CSAPGPINSPLHF
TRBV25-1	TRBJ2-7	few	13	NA	TGTGCCAGCAGCGACGTCCTGAAATACGAGCAGTACTTC	CASSDVLKYEQYF
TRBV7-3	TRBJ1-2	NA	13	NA	TGTGCCAGCAGCTTAGGGACTTCTTCTGGCTACACCTTC	CASSLGTSSGYTF
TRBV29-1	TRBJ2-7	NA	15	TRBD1	TGCAGCGCTAATACCGGGACAGGGGGCTTCAACGAGCAGTACTTC	CSANTGTGGFNEQYF
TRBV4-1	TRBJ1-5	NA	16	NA	TGCGCCAGCAGCCAAGTCGGACAGCGGATTGGTCAGCCCCAGCATTTT	CASSQVGQRIGQPQHF
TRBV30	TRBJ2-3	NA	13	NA	TGTGCCTGGAGTGTCGGCAGGACACCAGTCCAGTATTTT	CAWSVGRTPVQYF
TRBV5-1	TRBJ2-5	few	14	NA	TGCGCCAGCAGCTTGGTTGGGGGCGAAGAGACCCAGTACTTC	CASSLVGGEETQYF
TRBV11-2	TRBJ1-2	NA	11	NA	TGTGCCAGCAGCTCCCTCAATTCCTACACCTTC	CASSSLNSYTF
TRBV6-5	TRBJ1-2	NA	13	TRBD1	TGTGCCAGCAGTTTCGGGACAGCCTATGGCTACACCTTC	CASSFGTAYGYTF
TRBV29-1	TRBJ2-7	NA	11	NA	TGCAGCGCCGGGAGCTCCTACGAGCAGTACTTC	CSAGSSYEQYF
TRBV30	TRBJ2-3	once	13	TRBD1	TGTGCCTGGAGTGGGGACAGGGCAGATACGCAGTATTTT	CAWSGDRADTQYF
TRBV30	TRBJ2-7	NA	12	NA	TGTGCCTGGAGTCCCACGGTAGGCGAGCAGTACTTC	CAWSPTVGEQYF
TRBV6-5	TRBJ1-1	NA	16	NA	TGTGCCAGCAGTTACTCACTCGCGGGAAAAAGAGGGTCAGCTTTCTTT	CASSYSLAGKRGSAFF
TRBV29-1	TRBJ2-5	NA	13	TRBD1	TGCAGCGTTGCCGGGACAGGGGGAGAGACCCAGTACTTC	CSVAGTGGETQYF
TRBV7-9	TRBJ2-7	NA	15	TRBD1	TGTGCCAGCAGCTCGATACAGGGGGCATTTTACGAGCAGTACTTC	CASSSIQGAFYEQYF
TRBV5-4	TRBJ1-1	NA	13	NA	TGTGCCAGCAGCTTCGAAGTTAACACTGAAGCTTTCTTT	CASSFEVNTEAFF
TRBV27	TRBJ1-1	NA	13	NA	TGTGCCAGCAGTTTATTCAGGGGTGCTGAAGCTTTCTTT	CASSLFRGAEAFF